Listed here are 22 T cell receptor beta chains from one sample, sequenced in a study of breast tumors, draining lymph nodes, adjacent tissues. From the multiplex PCR reads, TCRdb called clonotypes with MiXCR, one entry per CDR3 protein. The sample yields about 100,000 distinct CDR3 sequences, about 20% seen once. Samples came from axillary lymph nodes draining the breast cancer. The specimen sequenced was axillary lymph node tissue. These receptor sequences come from a female donor with breast cancer. Some clones in this sample may be carry-over from other donors' samples.

This clonotype has a count of ten or more. This chain uses TRBV6-5 with TRBJ2-1; 16 nucleotides agree with TRBD2. This CDR3 is built from 18 residues. In germline, CDR1 is MNHEY, CDR2 SVGAGI. V lost 4 bases, J lost 6 bases, and 9 bases stayed unmatched. The CDR3 loop reads CASSSGTSGRAYGNEQFF. CDR3 nucleotide sequence: TGTGCCAGCAGTTCGGGGACTAGCGGGAGGGCCTATGGCAATGAGCAGTTCTTC.

Concerning this clonotype itself: At one boundary the junction diverges from the germline segment, which might be a read error. The chain employs TRBV6-6 and TRBJ1-3; D uncertain. The CDR3 loop spans 15 amino acids. Germline V gene sequence: CDR1 MNHNY, CDR2 SVGAGI (reference sequence). The CDR3 bases are TGTGCCAGCAGTTACTCAGTACCGAATGGAGACACCATATATTTT. Translation: CASSYSVPNGDTIYF.

This clonotype was observed many times. This CDR3 reads CASSQEPRAGSGYTF. The CDR3 region has the DNA TGCGCCAGCAGCCAAGAGCCCCGGGCAGGGAGTGGCTACACCTTC. The rearrangement links TRBV4-1 to TRBJ1-2, with a weak D call TRBD1 (5 bases). Per germline, CDR1 MGHRA and CDR2 YSYEKL. The CDR3 has 15 amino acids. V was clipped by 0 bases and J by 7 bases, with 15 bases between them.

Ten or more counts support this clonotype. The J gene is TRBJ2-1, the V gene TRBV9, with D tentatively TRBD1 (6 bases). Germline CDR1 and CDR2: SGDLS and YYNGEE. The V end lost 4 bases, the J end lost 7 bases, and 18 bases lay between the germline ends. The CDR3 is 15 residues long. The CDR3 loop reads CASSPLRGLGNEQFF. DNA of the CDR3: TGTGCCAGCAGCCCCCTCAGGGGCTTAGGTAATGAGCAGTTCTTC.

This clonotype was recorded many times. CDR3 DNA sequence: TGTGCCAGCAGCCCATTTCAGGGGCAGGACAGGGGAGGTTGGGATACGCAGTATTTT. This codes for CASSPFQGQDRGGWDTQYF. This chain links TRBV7-9 with TRBJ2-3; TRBD1 aligns across 9 bases. Germline trimming cut 5 bases from V and 6 bases from J; bases unmatched to any gene: 21. The CDR3 length is 19 residues. Germline lookup yields CDR1 SEHNR and CDR2 FQNEAQ (reference sequence).

Many counts were recorded for this clonotype. The genes are TRBV15 and TRBJ1-5; D possibly corresponds to TRBD1 (5 bases). The V and J ends lost 3 bases and 5 bases respectively, with 11 bases between them. The CDR3 has 14 amino acids. Germline values: CDR1 LNHNV, CDR2 YYDKDF (reference sequence). CDR3 loop: CATSRWGFDQPQHF. The CDR3 DNA is TGTGCCACCAGCAGGTGGGGCTTCGATCAGCCCCAGCATTTT.

This clonotype was seen many times. The chain recombines TRBV9 with TRBJ2-3; perhaps TRBD1 as D (6 bases). The V gene's germline CDR1 is SGDLS and CDR2 YYNGEE. This CDR3 region has 15 residues. Trimming left V 0 bases short and J 1 base short, with 9 bases between. The CDR3 DNA reads TGTGCCAGCAGCGTAGCACAGGGTGGCACAGATACGCAGTATTTT. Translated: CASSVAQGGTDTQYF.

This clonotype was detected many times. The chain combines TRBV2 with TRBJ2-7; 10 bases are a match to TRBD2. The CDR3 has 15 residues. The V and J ends lost 6 bases and 1 base, in that order; junction bases with no gene match: 6. In germline, CDR1 is SNHLY, CDR2 FYNNEI. The CDR3: CASRELAGLSYEQYF. CDR3 DNA sequence: TGTGCCAGCAGGGAACTAGCGGGGCTTTCCTACGAGCAGTACTTC.

The rearrangement joins TRBV29-1 to TRBJ2-2; 8 bases match TRBD1. The CDR3 covers 13 residues. With V trimmed by 4 bases and J by 6 bases, 4 bases remained unmatched. The germline V gene has CDR1 SQVTM and CDR2 ANQGSEA. The CDR3 nucleotides read TGCAGCGTTGTTTCAGGGGGCTCCGGGGAGCTGTTTTTT. It encodes CSVVSGGSGELFF.

To note about this clonotype: A much larger clone differs by one base, so this may be a read error. The chain recombines TRBV19 with TRBJ1-2, with D perhaps matching TRBD1 (5 bases). Trimming removed 5 bases at V and 6 bases at J, with 19 bases between. The germline gives CDR1 LNHDA, CDR2 SQIVND (reference sequence). The CDR3 length is 15 residues. In DNA, the CDR3 is TGTGCCAGTAGTCCCCCCCGGGACGGGAACCATGGCTACACCTTC. Protein sequence: CASSPPRDGNHGYTF.

This clonotype has a count of ten or more. The rearrangement joins TRBV10-2 to TRBJ2-5; 9 bases fit TRBD1. V was pared by 5 bases and J by 7 bases, with 5 bases of the junction left unmatched. The germline V gene has CDR1 WSHSY and CDR2 SAAADI. The CDR3 has 13 residues. The CDR3 is CASSKGQGLTQYF. CDR3 sequence (DNA): TGCGCCAGCAGTAAGGGACAGGGTTTGACCCAGTACTTC.

Many counts were recorded for this clonotype. V gene TRBV20-1 combines with J gene TRBJ2-5; no firm D call. Trimming removed 2 bases at V and 1 base at J, with 2 bases between. This CDR3 contains 11 residues. Germline lookup yields CDR1 DFQATT and CDR2 SNEGSKA (reference sequence). CDR3 bases: TGCAGTGCTAGACCCCAAGAGACCCAGTACTTC. The encoded protein is CSARPQETQYF.

This clonotype came up many times. This sequence joins TRBV27 and TRBJ2-7; 7 bases fit TRBD1. V lost 6 bases to trimming and J lost 0 bases; unmatched junction nucleotides: 5. Germline V CDR1 and CDR2: MNHEY, SMNVEV (reference sequence). This CDR3 region has 14 residues. DNA for the CDR3: TGTGCCAGCAGCTGGGACAGAAGCTCCTACGAGCAGTACTTC. As protein: CASSWDRSSYEQYF.

This clonotype was seen at least ten times. The chain carries TRBV19 and TRBJ2-1, with D possibly being TRBD1 (8 bases). From germline, CDR1 is LNHDA and CDR2 SQIVND (reference sequence). V lost 1 base and J 4 bases, leaving 17 bases between the germline ends. The CDR3 is 17 residues long. In DNA form, the CDR3 reads TGTGCCAGTAGTATAGGCCGGACAGGGCGGGGGTACAATGAGCAGTTCTTC. Translating gives CASSIGRTGRGYNEQFF.

The gene calls are TRBV6-5 and TRBJ1-5; D is perhaps TRBD1 (5 bases). Looked up from germline, CDR1 is MNHEY and CDR2 is SVGAGI. The CDR3 consists of 16 residues. Trimming removed 6 bases from V and 3 bases from J, with 18 bases in between. This CDR3 is CASRASQGRINQPQHF. For the CDR3, the DNA is TGTGCCAGCAGGGCATCTCAGGGACGGATCAATCAGCCCCAGCATTTT.

The sample holds many counts of this clonotype. This chain uses TRBV10-3 with TRBJ1-2, with a tentative D call TRBD1 (6 bases). V was clipped by 3 bases and J by 7 bases, with 15 bases between them. CDR3 length: 14 residues. Germline V CDR1 and CDR2: ENHRY, SYGVKD. The CDR3 spells CAISDAGKGVGYTF. Here the CDR3 DNA reads TGTGCCATCAGTGATGCAGGCAAGGGGGTTGGCTACACCTTC.

As concerns this clonotype: Just one base apart from a much larger clone, this may be a read error. V and J are TRBV5-6 and TRBJ2-5, with TRBD2 identical over 8 bases. V shed 10 bases, J shed 6 bases, and the junction held 11 bases outside the gene matches. The V gene's germline CDR1 is SGHDT and CDR2 YYEEEE. The CDR3 runs to 13 residues. The DNA for the CDR3 is TGTGCCGGCACCCCCGGGGGGGGGCAGACCCAGTACTTC. Protein sequence: CAGTPGGGQTQYF. The whole variable domain, filled in from reference TRBV5-6 and TRBJ2-5, reads DAGVTQSPTHLIKTRGQQVTLRCSPKSGHDTVSWYQQALGQGPQFIFQYYEEEERQRGNFPDRFSGHQFPNYSSELNVNALLLGDSALYLCAGTPGGGQTQYFGPGTRLLVL.

The chain carries TRBV3-1 and TRBJ2-2, with 14 nucleotides matching TRBD2. The CDR3 length is 17 residues. The trim removed 3 bases at V and 7 bases at J, leaving 7 bases unmatched. Germline assignment: CDR1 LGHDT and CDR2 YNNKEL (reference sequence). CDR3 nucleotides: TGTGCCAGCAGCCAGGGACTAGCGGGAGTTTATGGCGGGGAGCTGTTTTTT. Protein product: CASSQGLAGVYGGELFF.

The DNA for the CDR3 is TGTGCCAGCAGCCTTCCTAGACAGGGAAGCGAAAACACTGAAGCTTTCTTT. This gives the protein CASSLPRQGSENTEAFF. The rearrangement uses TRBV7-8 and TRBJ1-1; 7 positions agree with TRBD1. The CDR3 has 17 amino acids. Germline V gives CDR1 SGHVS, CDR2 FQNEAQ. V dropped 5 bases and J dropped 2; count of bases not matched to a gene: 14. Combining the CDR3 with reference TRBV7-8 and TRBJ1-1 gives the whole variable domain GAGVSQSPRYKVAKRGQDVALRCDPISGHVSLFWYQQALGQGPEFLTYFQNEAQLDKSGLPSDRFFAERPEGSVSTLKIQRTQQEDSAVYLCASSLPRQGSENTEAFFGQGTRLTVV.

This clonotype has ten or more counts. The chain recombines TRBV2 with TRBJ2-7; D possibly matches TRBD1 or TRBD2 (6 bases each). Germline V lookup: CDR1 SNHLY, CDR2 FYNNEI. The CDR3 length is 12 residues. The V gene lost 8 bases and the J gene lost 4 bases, with 12 bases spanning the gap. The chain's CDR3 is CASVGGGYEQYF. CDR3 DNA sequence: TGTGCCAGCGTGGGGGGCGGATACGAGCAGTACTTC.

Turning to this clonotype: The junction differs from germline at one of its ends, possibly a read error. The CDR3 DNA sequence: TGTGCCAGCAGACAGGGGACGAAGACCCAGTCCTTC. This translates into CASRQGTKTQSF. The V and J genes are TRBV2 and TRBJ2-5, with 7 bases aligning to TRBD1. Germline CDR1 is SNHLY and CDR2 is FYNNEI. The CDR3 contains 12 residues.

This clonotype came up a few times. This sequence joins TRBV27 and TRBJ1-2; the D gene is possibly TRBD1 (6 bases). The CDR3 runs 12 residues. Trimming stripped 6 bases from V and 13 bases from J, with 18 bases between. Germline assignment: CDR1 MNHEY and CDR2 SMNVEV (reference sequence). Here the CDR3 DNA reads TGTGCCAGCAGACAGGGTCCAGGGCGATCCACCTTC. As protein: CASRQGPGRSTF.